This T cell receptor (beta chain) came from a study of CD8+CD57+ T cells in acquired aplastic anemia. Study at large: Each DNA sample taken from sorted CD4+ and CD8+ cells came to roughly 3.5 ug on average. Healthy CD8+ samples averaged approximately 11 million reads.

Germline values: CDR1 MNHNS, CDR2 SASEGT. There are 19 residues in the CDR3. Deletions cut 2 bases from V and 0 bases from J, with 17 bases between. This clonotype came up a few times. The antigen remains undetermined. Since a much larger clone is just one base distant, this may be a read error. General study findings and limits: Between the patient and control groups, CD8+ Simpson's diversity did not differ significantly.

Genomic DNA was employed as the template in profiling TCR beta VDJ and CDR3. A single record per CDR3 protein comes from TCRdb applying MiXCR to the reads. This sample has a few hundred thousand distinct CDR3 sequences; approximately 57% occur once, and the top ten carry approximately 32%. Sequenced: sorted CD4+, CD8+, or CD8+CD57+ T cells (not recorded which) from PBMCs. J is TRBJ1-6 and V is TRBV6-1; possible D gene TRBD1, 5 bases. This TCR came from a human donor in good health. CDR3 sequence reads: CASSEPGTPKISYNSPLHF. In DNA, the CDR3 is TGTGCCAGCAGTGAACCGGGGACCCCGAAGATCTCCTATAATTCACCCCTCCACTTT.